Listed here are 19 T cell receptor beta chains from one sample, sequenced in a study of pediatric ulcerative colitis (dated by TCRdb to between 2018 and 2021). Library creation used the immunoSEQ multiplex PCR assay. The immuneACCESS repertoire file appears here via TCRdb, limited to in-frame rearrangements. These files lack a portion of the clones; in checked studies, under half of the deficit traces to unresolved V genes, and the cause of the others is not known. The sample table records 30,000 or so clones; 82% of these occur just once. Clones ranked in the top ten supply 3.5% to 5% of the sample. Sequencing was done on a sample of blood. These receptors all come from a boy between 10 and 17 years old with severe ulcerative colitis.

This sequence joins TRBV23-1 and TRBJ2-5, with D unclear. TRBV23-1 is an ORF; its function is uncertain. Trimming shortened V by 2 bases and J by 4 bases, and 8 bases separated the two germline ends. This CDR3 is built from 13 residues. The CDR3 sequence: CASSQGERETQYF. Written as DNA, the CDR3 is TGCGCCAGCAGTCAAGGTGAGCGAGAGACCCAGTACTTC.

The chain employs TRBV18 and TRBJ2-7; weak D call: TRBD2 (5 bases). This CDR3 spans 14 amino acids. V lost 6 bases and J 0 bases, leaving 12 bases between the germline ends. CDR1 and CDR2 from the germline V gene are KGHSH and LQKENI. In DNA form, the CDR3 reads TGTGCCAGCTCCGGGGTAGTGGGCTCCTACGAGCAGTACTTC. Protein product: CASSGVVGSYEQYF.

The chain carries TRBV20-1 and TRBJ2-7; the D is unclear. This CDR3 has 11 residues. V lost 6 bases to trimming and J lost 6 bases, with 12 bases between them. Germline CDR1 is DFQATT and CDR2 is SNEGSKA (reference sequence). The CDR3 is CSAPDCGEQYF. In DNA form, the CDR3 reads TGCAGTGCCCCAGACTGTGGCGAGCAGTACTTC.

The V gene is TRBV30, the J gene TRBJ1-5; D is unclear. CDR1 and CDR2 (germline): GTSNPN, SVGIG (reference sequence). The CDR3 totals 13 residues. Trimming removed 2 bases from V and 0 bases from J, with 5 bases in between. The CDR3 nucleotides read TGTGCCTGGAGTTCCTATAGCAATCAGCCCCAGCATTTT. Translating gives CAWSSYSNQPQHF. The full variable domain, with the rest looked up from reference TRBV30 and TRBJ1-5, is SQTIHQWPATLVQPVGSPLSLECTVEGTSNPNLYWYRQAAGRGLQLLFYSVGIGQISSEVPQNLSASRPQDRQFILSSKKLLLSDSGFYLCAWSSYSNQPQHFGDGTRLSIL.

This chain connects TRBV7-7 to TRBJ2-1; D might be TRBD2 (5 bases). The CDR3 totals 13 residues. Germline V CDR1 and CDR2: SSHAT, FNYEAQ (reference sequence). Trimming cost V 4 bases and J 7 bases, with 11 bases left between them. CDR3 sequence: CASSSEGMNEQFF. CDR3 DNA sequence: TGTGCCAGCAGCTCCGAGGGCATGAATGAGCAGTTCTTC.

V gene TRBV5-1 combines with J gene TRBJ1-2; 7 bases line up with TRBD1. The CDR3 runs to 16 residues. Germline assignment: CDR1 SGHRS and CDR2 YFSETQ. The J segment lost 4 bases and the V segment lost 8 bases, leaving 17 bases of the junction unmatched. CDR3 nucleotides: TGCGCCAGTCAGCTACAACCGGGACAGCCGATCTATGGCTACACCTTC. Residues: CASQLQPGQPIYGYTF.

The chain combines TRBV4-1 with TRBJ1-4; D uncertain. V dropped 4 bases and J dropped 3 bases, with 6 bases sitting between them. The CDR3 loop spans 13 amino acids. The V gene's germline CDR1 is MGHRA and CDR2 YSYEKL. CDR3 bases: TGCGCCAGCAGCCGAACCTCTAATGAAAAACTGTTTTTT. Protein: CASSRTSNEKLFF.

This sequence joins TRBV15 and TRBJ1-2, with a weak D call TRBD1 (5 bases). Germline V gene data show CDR1 as LNHNV and CDR2 as YYDKDF (reference sequence). V lost 0 bases and J lost 7, with 15 bases in between. The CDR3 is 15 residues long. Here the CDR3 DNA reads TGTGCCACCAGCAGAGATGATAGGGGTTTTAGTGGCTACACCTTC. This codes for CATSRDDRGFSGYTF. Based on the CDR3 plus reference TRBV15 and TRBJ1-2, the full variable domain is DAMVIQNPRYQVTQFGKPVTLSCSQTLNHNVMYWYQQKSSQAPKLLFHYYDKDFNNEADTPDNFQSRRPNTSFCFLDIRSPGLGDTAMYLCATSRDDRGFSGYTFGSGTRLTVV.

The chain is built from TRBV2 and TRBJ2-5, with D hard to call. The CDR3 sequence is 11 residues long. CDR1 and CDR2 from the germline V gene are SNHLY and FYNNEI. The V gene lost 7 bases and the J gene lost 3 bases, with 6 bases spanning the gap. CDR3 amino acids: CASKPEETQYF. CDR3 DNA sequence: TGTGCCAGCAAGCCAGAAGAGACCCAGTACTTC. Full variable domain (outside the CDR3, taken from reference TRBV2 and TRBJ2-5): EPEVTQTPSHQVTQMGQEVILRCVPISNHLYFYWYRQILGQKVEFLVSFYNNEISEKSEIFDDQFSVERPDGSNFTLKIRSTKLEDSAMYFCASKPEETQYFGPGTRLLVL.

V gene TRBV10-1 combines with J gene TRBJ2-1; 7 positions match TRBD2. The length of the CDR3 is 16 residues. Looked up from germline, CDR1 is WNHNN and CDR2 is SYGVQD (reference sequence). J was trimmed by 0 bases and V by 7 bases; bases with no gene match: 9. The CDR3 DNA sequence: TGCGCCAGCACCCCGGGGAGGGCTGACTCCTACAATGAGCAGTTCTTC. Protein product: CASTPGRADSYNEQFF.

The V call is TRBV7-2, the J call TRBJ2-7, with D perhaps TRBD1 or TRBD2 (5 bases each). V was shortened by 1 base and J by 4 bases, with 14 bases between the two germline ends. The germline V gene encodes CDR1 SGHTA and CDR2 FQGNSA. The CDR3 contains 15 residues. CDR3: CASSLEPGDAYEQYF. CDR3 nucleotide sequence: TGTGCCAGCAGCTTAGAACCTGGGGACGCATACGAGCAGTACTTC. Combining the CDR3 with reference TRBV7-2 and TRBJ2-7 gives the whole variable domain GAGVSQSPSNKVTEKGKDVELRCDPISGHTALYWYRQSLGQGLEFLIYFQGNSAPDKSGLPSDRFSAERTGGSVSTLTIQRTQQEDSAVYLCASSLEPGDAYEQYFGPGTRLTVT.

The V gene is TRBV6-5, the J gene TRBJ1-5; D ambiguous. Germline CDR1 reads MNHEY; CDR2 reads SVGAGI. Trimming pared 4 bases from V and 7 bases from J, leaving 11 bases between. The CDR3 loop spans 13 amino acids. The CDR3 region is CASSSLVGQPQHF. DNA of the CDR3: TGTGCCAGCAGTTCCCTGGTGGGGCAGCCCCAGCATTTT.

The V call is TRBV10-3, the J call TRBJ2-7, with unresolved D. Germline V gives CDR1 ENHRY, CDR2 SYGVKD. CDR3 size: 12 residues. Trimming left V 10 bases short and J 7 bases short, with 17 bases between. The DNA of the CDR3 is TGTGCCACCGTGGACGCGGACCGGGAGCAGTACTTC. This encodes CATVDADREQYF.

The chain combines TRBV7-9 with TRBJ2-3; D tentatively fits TRBD1 or TRBD2 (6 bases each). Germline CDR1 and CDR2: SEHNR and FQNEAQ (reference sequence). CDR3 length equals 18 residues. Deletions cut 3 bases from V and 2 bases from J, with 21 bases between. The CDR3 nucleotides are TGTGCCAGCAGCTTGCGAAGAAACACCGGGGGCCCCACAGATACGCAGTATTTT. It is translated as CASSLRRNTGGPTDTQYF.

The chain employs TRBV7-2 and TRBJ2-7, with TRBD1 as a possible D gene (5 bases). Trimming stripped 0 bases from V and 3 bases from J, with 9 bases between. The CDR3 runs 14 residues. The germline V gene encodes CDR1 SGHTA and CDR2 FQGNSA. The DNA for the CDR3 is TGTGCCAGCAGCTTAGCAGGGGCCGACTACGAGCAGTACTTC. Protein: CASSLAGADYEQYF.

The chain combines TRBV13 with TRBJ1-1, with D perhaps matching TRBD1 (6 bases). The germline gives CDR1 PRHDT, CDR2 FYEKMQ (reference sequence). The CDR3 spans 14 residues. V dropped 6 bases and J dropped 0 bases, with 11 bases sitting between them. The CDR3 reads CASRTTGLNTEAFF. Written as DNA, the CDR3 is TGTGCCAGCAGAACGACAGGACTGAACACTGAAGCTTTCTTT.

The V and J genes are TRBV7-9 and TRBJ2-1; D gene uncertain. CDR1 and CDR2 from the germline V gene are SEHNR and FQNEAQ (reference sequence). The CDR3 sequence is 15 residues long. Deletions cut 1 base from V and 5 bases from J, with 12 bases between. CDR3 in amino acids: CASSLVNPGNNEQFF. The CDR3 DNA reads as TGTGCCAGCAGCTTAGTAAATCCGGGTAACAATGAGCAGTTCTTC.

The V call is TRBV7-3, the J call TRBJ2-1, with 12 bases identical to TRBD2. Germline-derived CDR1 and CDR2 are SGHTA and FQGTGA. Unmatched junction bases numbered 2, after V lost 4 bases and J lost 4 bases. The CDR3 spans 15 residues. The CDR3 loop is CASSSLAGGYNEQFF. DNA for the CDR3: TGTGCCAGCAGCTCACTAGCGGGGGGTTACAATGAGCAGTTCTTC.

This chain connects TRBV7-2 to TRBJ2-7; 9 positions match TRBD1. CDR3 size: 14 residues. Trimming cost V 0 bases and J 6 bases; bases outside gene matches: 3. The germline CDR1 and CDR2 sequences are SGHTA and FQGNSA. In nucleotides, the CDR3 is TGTGCCAGCAGCTTAGCTAACAGGGGGCGCGAGCAGTACTTC. It specifies CASSLANRGREQYF.